This T cell receptor (beta chain) was retrieved from a study of Graves' ophthalmopathy and Graves' hyperthyroidism. The study amplified TCR beta CDR3 regions using RNA transcripts. HTBI primers served in a first-round RT-PCR, which a second-round multiplex PCR followed. Each CDR3 protein is one row after TCRdb ran MiXCR on the multiplex PCR reads. The sample consists of a few hundred thousand distinct CDR3 sequences, about 17% of them appearing once. The diagnosis combined clinical symptoms, thyroxine, TRAb, thyroid ultrasound and orbital computed tomography scans. PBMCs were isolated from a roughly 9 ml sample of fresh peripheral blood. Study-level results: Detection in blood was also observed for most expanded thyroid clonotypes above 0.001 frequency.

To note about this clonotype: Its target is unknown.

Sequencing was carried out using peripheral blood. This clonotype originated in a woman between 18 and 29 years old with Graves' ophthalmopathy.

CDR3 sequence: CAWSPGTSTDTQYF. The CDR3 coding sequence is TGTGCCTGGAGTCCCGGGACTAGCACAGATACGCAGTATTTT. The chain is built from TRBV30 and TRBJ2-3; D is perhaps TRBD2 (6 bases). The germline CDR1 and CDR2 sequences are GTSNPN and SVGIG (reference sequence). This CDR3 contains 14 residues. V was clipped by 2 bases and J by 0 bases, with 9 bases between them.